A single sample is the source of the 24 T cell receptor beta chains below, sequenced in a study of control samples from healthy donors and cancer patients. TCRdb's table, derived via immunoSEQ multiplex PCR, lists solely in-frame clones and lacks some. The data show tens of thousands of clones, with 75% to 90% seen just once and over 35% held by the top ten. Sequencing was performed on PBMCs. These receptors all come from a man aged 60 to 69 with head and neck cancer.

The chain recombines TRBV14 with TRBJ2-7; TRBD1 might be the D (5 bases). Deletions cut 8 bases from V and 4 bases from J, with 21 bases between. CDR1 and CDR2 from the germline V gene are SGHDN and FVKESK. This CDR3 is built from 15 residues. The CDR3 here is CASDPDRRSSYEQYV. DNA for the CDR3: TGTGCCAGCGACCCCGACAGACGAAGTTCATACGAGCAGTACGTC.

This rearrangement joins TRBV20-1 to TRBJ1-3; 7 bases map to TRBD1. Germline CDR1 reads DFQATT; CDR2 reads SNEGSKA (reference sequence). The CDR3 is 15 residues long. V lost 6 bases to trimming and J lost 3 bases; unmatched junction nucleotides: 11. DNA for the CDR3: TGCAGTGCGAGTGGACAGGAAGGTGATGGAAACACCATATATTTT. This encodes CSASGQEGDGNTIYF.

The chain's CDR3 is CASSHRENEQFF. DNA for the CDR3: TGTGCCAGCAGTCACAGGGAAAATGAGCAGTTCTTC. V gene TRBV11-3 combines with J gene TRBJ2-1, with a tentative D call TRBD1 (6 bases). Trimming took off 6 bases at V and 7 bases at J, with 10 bases between the two ends. CDR3 length: 12 amino acids. Germline loops: CDR1 SGHNT, CDR2 YENEEA.

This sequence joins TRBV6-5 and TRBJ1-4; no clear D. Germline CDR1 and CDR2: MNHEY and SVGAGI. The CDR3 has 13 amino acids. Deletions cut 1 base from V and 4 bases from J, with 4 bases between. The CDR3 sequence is CASSYWSNEKLFF. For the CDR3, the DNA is TGTGCCAGCAGTTACTGGAGTAATGAAAAACTGTTTTTT.

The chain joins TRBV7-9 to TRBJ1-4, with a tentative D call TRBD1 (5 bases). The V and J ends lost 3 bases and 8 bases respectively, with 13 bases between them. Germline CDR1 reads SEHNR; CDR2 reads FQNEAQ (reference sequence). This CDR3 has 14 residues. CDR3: CASSLGQGSEKLFF. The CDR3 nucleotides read TGTGCCAGCAGCTTGGGCCAGGGATCCGAAAAACTGTTTTTT. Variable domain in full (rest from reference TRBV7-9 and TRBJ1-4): DTGVSQNPRHKITKRGQNVTFRCDPISEHNRLYWYRQTLGQGPEFLTYFQNEAQLEKSRLLSDRFSAERPKGSFSTLEIQRTEQGDSAMYLCASSLGQGSEKLFFGSGTQLSVL.

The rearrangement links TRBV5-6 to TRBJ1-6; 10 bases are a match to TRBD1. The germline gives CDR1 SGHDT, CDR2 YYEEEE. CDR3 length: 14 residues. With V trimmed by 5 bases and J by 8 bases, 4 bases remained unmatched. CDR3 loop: CASSPGQGYSPLHF. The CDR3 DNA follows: TGTGCCAGCAGTCCGGGACAGGGGTATTCACCCCTCCACTTT. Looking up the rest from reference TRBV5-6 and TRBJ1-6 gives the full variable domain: DAGVTQSPTHLIKTRGQQVTLRCSPKSGHDTVSWYQQALGQGPQFIFQYYEEEERQRGNFPDRFSGHQFPNYSSELNVNALLLGDSALYLCASSPGQGYSPLHFGNGTRLTVT.

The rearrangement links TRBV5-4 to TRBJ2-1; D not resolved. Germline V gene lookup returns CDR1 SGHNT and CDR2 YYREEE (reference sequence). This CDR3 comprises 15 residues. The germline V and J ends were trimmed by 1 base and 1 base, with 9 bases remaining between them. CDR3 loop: CASSLQSASYNEQFF. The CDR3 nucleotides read TGTGCCAGCAGCTTGCAAAGCGCGTCCTACAATGAGCAGTTCTTC.

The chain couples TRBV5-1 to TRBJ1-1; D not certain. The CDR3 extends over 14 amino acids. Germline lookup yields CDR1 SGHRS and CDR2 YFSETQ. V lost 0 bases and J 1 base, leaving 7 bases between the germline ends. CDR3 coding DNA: TGCGCCAGCAGCTTGGTAGGCCGGAACACTGAAGCTTTCTTT. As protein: CASSLVGRNTEAFF.

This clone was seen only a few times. In DNA form, the CDR3 reads TGTGCCAGCAGCCAAGATCGACAGCGCAATCAGCCCCAGCATTTT. Amino acid sequence: CASSQDRQRNQPQHF. The chain joins TRBV3-1 (or the pseudogene TRBV3-2) to TRBJ1-5; TRBD1 might be the D (5 bases). The germline V gene has CDR1 LGHDT and CDR2 YNNKEL (reference sequence). Trimming stripped 0 bases from V and 2 bases from J, with 8 bases between. The CDR3 extends over 15 amino acids.

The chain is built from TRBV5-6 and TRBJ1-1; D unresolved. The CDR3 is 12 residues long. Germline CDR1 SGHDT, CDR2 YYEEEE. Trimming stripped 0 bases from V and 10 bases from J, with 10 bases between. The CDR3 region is CASSLAQGRAFF. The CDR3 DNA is TGTGCCAGCAGCTTGGCACAAGGTAGAGCTTTCTTT. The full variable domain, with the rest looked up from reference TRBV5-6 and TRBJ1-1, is DAGVTQSPTHLIKTRGQQVTLRCSPKSGHDTVSWYQQALGQGPQFIFQYYEEEERQRGNFPDRFSGHQFPNYSSELNVNALLLGDSALYLCASSLAQGRAFFGQGTRLTVV.

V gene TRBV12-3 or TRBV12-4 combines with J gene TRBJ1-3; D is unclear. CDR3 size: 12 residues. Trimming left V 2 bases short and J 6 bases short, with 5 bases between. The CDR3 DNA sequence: TGTGCCAGCAGTTTATCAGAAAACACCATATATTTT. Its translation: CASSLSENTIYF.

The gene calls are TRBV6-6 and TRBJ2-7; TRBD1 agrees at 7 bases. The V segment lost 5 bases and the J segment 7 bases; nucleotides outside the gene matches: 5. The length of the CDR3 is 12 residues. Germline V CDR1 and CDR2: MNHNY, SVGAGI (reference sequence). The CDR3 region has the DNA TGTGCCAGCAGTCGGGACAGTCGGGAGCAGTACTTC. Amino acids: CASSRDSREQYF.

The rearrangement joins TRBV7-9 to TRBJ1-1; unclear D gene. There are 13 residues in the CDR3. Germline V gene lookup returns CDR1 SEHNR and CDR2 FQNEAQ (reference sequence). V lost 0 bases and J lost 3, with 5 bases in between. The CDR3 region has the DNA TGTGCCAGCAGCTTAGCGGGTGACACTGAAGCTTTCTTT. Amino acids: CASSLAGDTEAFF.

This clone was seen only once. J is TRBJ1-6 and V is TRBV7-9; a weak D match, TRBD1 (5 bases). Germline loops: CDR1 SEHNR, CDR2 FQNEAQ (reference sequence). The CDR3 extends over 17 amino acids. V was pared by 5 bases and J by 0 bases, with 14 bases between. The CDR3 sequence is CASSTPGRSSYNSPLHF. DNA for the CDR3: TGTGCCAGCAGCACTCCGGGACGGAGCTCCTATAATTCACCCCTCCACTTT.

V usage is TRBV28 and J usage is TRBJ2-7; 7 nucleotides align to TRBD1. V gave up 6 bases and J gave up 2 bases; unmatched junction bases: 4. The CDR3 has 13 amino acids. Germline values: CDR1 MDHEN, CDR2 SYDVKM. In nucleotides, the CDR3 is TGTGCCAGCAGCCCGGGACAGACCTACGAGCAGTACTTC. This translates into CASSPGQTYEQYF.

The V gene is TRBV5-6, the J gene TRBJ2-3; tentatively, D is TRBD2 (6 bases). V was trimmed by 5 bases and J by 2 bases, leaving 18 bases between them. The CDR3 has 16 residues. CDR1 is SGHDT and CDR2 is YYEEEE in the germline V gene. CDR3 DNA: TGTGCCAGCAGTCTTATCCGGGACTCCACCACAGATACGCAGTATTTT. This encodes CASSLIRDSTTDTQYF.

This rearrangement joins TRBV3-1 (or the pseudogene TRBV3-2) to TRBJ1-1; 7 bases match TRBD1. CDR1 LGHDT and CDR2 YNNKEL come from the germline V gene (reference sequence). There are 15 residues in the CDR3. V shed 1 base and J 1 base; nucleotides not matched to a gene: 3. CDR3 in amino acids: CASSQVGGGNTEAFF. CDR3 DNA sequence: TGTGCCAGCAGCCAAGTAGGGGGCGGGAACACTGAAGCTTTCTTT.

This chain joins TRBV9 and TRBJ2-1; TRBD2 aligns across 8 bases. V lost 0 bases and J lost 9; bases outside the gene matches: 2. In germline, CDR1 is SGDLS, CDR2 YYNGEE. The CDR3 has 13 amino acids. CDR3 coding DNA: TGTGCCAGCAGCGTAGGACTAGCGACTGAGCAGTTCTTC. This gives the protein CASSVGLATEQFF.

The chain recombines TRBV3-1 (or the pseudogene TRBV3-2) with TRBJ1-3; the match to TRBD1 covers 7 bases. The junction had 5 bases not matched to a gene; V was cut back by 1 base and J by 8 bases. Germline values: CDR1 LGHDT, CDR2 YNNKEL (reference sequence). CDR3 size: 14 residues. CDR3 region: CASSQGPGGYTIYF. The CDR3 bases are TGTGCCAGCAGCCAAGGGCCAGGGGGTTACACCATATATTTT.

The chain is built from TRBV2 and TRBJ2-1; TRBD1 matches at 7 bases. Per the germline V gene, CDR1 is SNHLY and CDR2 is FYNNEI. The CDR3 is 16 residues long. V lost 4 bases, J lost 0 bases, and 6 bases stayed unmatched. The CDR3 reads CASSAVWDSSYNEQFF. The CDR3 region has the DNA TGTGCCAGCAGTGCAGTCTGGGACAGCTCCTACAATGAGCAGTTCTTC.

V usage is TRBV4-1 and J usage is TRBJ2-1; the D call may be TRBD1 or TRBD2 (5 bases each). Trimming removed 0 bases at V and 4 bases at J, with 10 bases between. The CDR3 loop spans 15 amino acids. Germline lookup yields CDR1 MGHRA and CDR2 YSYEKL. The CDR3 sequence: CASSQERDQYNEQFF. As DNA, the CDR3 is TGCGCCAGCAGCCAAGAGAGGGACCAGTACAATGAGCAGTTCTTC.

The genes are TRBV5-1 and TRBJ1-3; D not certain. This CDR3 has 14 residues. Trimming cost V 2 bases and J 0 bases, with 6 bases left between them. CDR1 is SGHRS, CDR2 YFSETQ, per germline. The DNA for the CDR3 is TGCGCCAGCAGCTTTGACTTCTCTGGAAACACCATATATTTT. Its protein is CASSFDFSGNTIYF.

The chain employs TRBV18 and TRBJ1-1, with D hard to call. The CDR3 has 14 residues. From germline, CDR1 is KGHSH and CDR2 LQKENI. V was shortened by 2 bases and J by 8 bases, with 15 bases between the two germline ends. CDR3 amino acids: CASSPSQTGSEAFF. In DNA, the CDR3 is TGTGCCAGCTCACCATCCCAAACCGGGAGCGAAGCTTTCTTT.

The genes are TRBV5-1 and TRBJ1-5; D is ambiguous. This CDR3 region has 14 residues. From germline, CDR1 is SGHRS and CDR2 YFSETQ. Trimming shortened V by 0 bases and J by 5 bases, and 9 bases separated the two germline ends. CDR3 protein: CASSLGGRDQPQHF. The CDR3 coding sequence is TGCGCCAGCAGCTTGGGGGGTCGCGATCAGCCCCAGCATTTT. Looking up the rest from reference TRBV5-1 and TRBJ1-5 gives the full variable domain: KAGVTQTPRYLIKTRGQQVTLSCSPISGHRSVSWYQQTPGQGLQFLFEYFSETQRNKGNFPGRFSGRQFSNSRSEMNVSTLELGDSALYLCASSLGGRDQPQHFGDGTRLSIL.